This TCR beta chain was sequenced in a study of blood T cell repertoires in COVID-19. This clone was counted a single time. Trimming removed 0 bases at V and 6 bases at J, with 14 bases between. Germline CDR1 KGHSH, CDR2 LQKENI. This CDR3 has 15 amino acids. Per the authors' pipeline: Reference gene primers were amplified, and this amplification served to estimate nucleated cell counts. This table comes from immunoSEQ multiplex PCR, and its TCRdb copy is limited to in-frame clones, with some not included. V and J calls and clone size are as listed in that table; D and trimming were resolved from the DNA. The data contain roughly 150,000 clones, around 86% of them seen just once; the ten biggest clones take up 13%.

This sequence originates from a man aged 70 or older who had recovered from COVID-19. This chain connects TRBV18 to TRBJ2-5, with a weak D call TRBD1 (6 bases). What was sequenced was peripheral blood. The CDR3 sequence is CASSPPYNRVQTQYF. The CDR3 nucleotides read TGTGCCAGCTCACCACCGTACAACAGGGTGCAGACCCAGTACTTC.